The 27 T cell receptor beta chains given below trace back to one sample, sequenced in a study of T-cell reconstitution after alpha-beta-depleted transplantation in children. Preparing the TCRbeta library involved the use of unique molecular identifiers. MiXCR, applied by TCRdb to the PCR reads, yields one record per CDR3 protein. Here the sample spans about a million distinct CDR3 sequences, about 30% being singletons. Sample: PBMCs, mostly from graft donor cells, taken 360 days after TCRalphabeta/CD19-depleted stem cell transplant. The receptors stem from a boy in the first two years of life who had a stem cell transplant for SCID, so the T cells may come from the graft donor.

The rearrangement links TRBV12-5 to TRBJ2-7; 8 bases align to TRBD2. With 6 bases clipped from V and 5 bases from J, the junction kept 9 bases outside the gene matches. Germline CDR1 reads LGHNT; CDR2 reads FRNRAP. The CDR3 totals 14 residues. CDR3 protein: CASGPRGGTDEQYF. CDR3 sequence (DNA): TGTGCTAGTGGCCCCCGGGGGGGCACCGACGAGCAGTACTTC.

The gene calls are TRBV20-1 and TRBJ2-6, with 7 bases aligning to TRBD1. This CDR3 is 15 amino acids long. J was trimmed by 2 bases and V by 3 bases; bases with no gene match: 4. Per germline, CDR1 DFQATT and CDR2 SNEGSKA (reference sequence). The CDR3 DNA is TGCAGTGCTAGGCGACAGGGAACTGGGGCCAACGTCCTGACTTTC. This sequence encodes CSARRQGTGANVLTF.

The V call is TRBV5-5, the J call TRBJ2-3, with D perhaps given as TRBD1 or TRBD2 (5 bases each). The germline CDR1 and CDR2 sequences are SGHKS and YYEKEE (reference sequence). The CDR3 is 15 residues long. Trimming shortened V by 2 bases and J by 3 bases, and 13 bases separated the two germline ends. CDR3 in amino acids: CASSFRDPLTDTQYF. Written as DNA, the CDR3 is TGTGCCAGCAGCTTCCGGGACCCTTTGACAGATACGCAGTATTTT.

This clonotype has a handful of counts. The chain recombines TRBV5-1 with TRBJ1-4; TRBD1 aligns across 10 bases. Germline CDR1 and CDR2: SGHRS and YFSETQ. This CDR3 is built from 15 residues. Unmatched junction bases numbered 3, after V lost 0 bases and J lost 7 bases. Written as DNA, the CDR3 is TGCGCCAGCAGCTTGGCTCGGGACAGGGGTGAAAAACTGTTTTTT. It codes for CASSLARDRGEKLFF.

V is TRBV11-2 and J is TRBJ2-2, with 10 nucleotides matching TRBD2. The CDR3 loop spans 19 amino acids. V dropped 3 bases and J dropped 3; count of bases not matched to a gene: 13. Germline V gives CDR1 SGHAT, CDR2 FQNNGV. This chain's CDR3 is CASSLNSGGRVSYTGELFF. The CDR3 bases are TGTGCCAGCAGCTTGAATAGCGGGGGGCGCGTTTCCTACACCGGGGAGCTGTTTTTT. Variable domain in full (rest from reference TRBV11-2 and TRBJ2-2): EAGVAQSPRYKIIEKRQSVAFWCNPISGHATLYWYQQILGQGPKLLIQFQNNGVVDDSQLPKDRFSAERLKGVDSTLKIQPAKLEDSAVYLCASSLNSGGRVSYTGELFFGEGSRLTVL.

V is TRBV4-1 and J is TRBJ2-7; D gene unclear. Per the germline V gene, CDR1 is MGHRA and CDR2 is YSYEKL. The length of the CDR3 is 11 residues. This CDR3 is CHPTVGYEQYF. CDR3 nucleotides: TGCCACCCCACCGTAGGCTACGAGCAGTACTTC.

This clonotype appeared many times. V and J are TRBV12-3 or TRBV12-4 and TRBJ2-1; D gene unclear. V was pared by 3 bases and J by 6 bases, with 9 bases between. The CDR3 has 13 residues. CDR3 residues: CASSFVNSNEQFF. Written as DNA, the CDR3 is TGTGCCAGCAGTTTTGTCAACTCCAATGAGCAGTTCTTC.

The chain combines TRBV28 with TRBJ2-2; D gene uncertain. With 2 bases removed from V and 1 base from J, the gap between germline ends came to 11 bases. The CDR3 runs to 16 residues. Germline V gene sequence: CDR1 MDHEN, CDR2 SYDVKM. The CDR3 region has the DNA TGTGCCAGCAGTTTAAAGGGTGCGATGAACACCGGGGAGCTGTTTTTT. As protein: CASSLKGAMNTGELFF.

This chain joins TRBV5-1 and TRBJ2-2, with D tentatively TRBD1 (6 bases). Trimming removed 3 bases from V and 1 base from J, with 7 bases in between. The germline gives CDR1 SGHRS, CDR2 YFSETQ. CDR3 length: 14 amino acids. CDR3 protein: CASSSQGNTGELFF. The CDR3 DNA follows: TGCGCCAGCAGCTCACAGGGGAACACCGGGGAGCTGTTTTTT.

This clonotype has only a few counts. The chain's CDR3 is CASRASADRAFEAFF. The CDR3, as DNA: TGTGCCAGCAGAGCATCCGCAGACAGGGCTTTCGAAGCTTTCTTT. The rearrangement uses TRBV6-1 and TRBJ1-1; 7 nucleotides match TRBD1. Unmatched junction bases numbered 15, after V lost 6 bases and J lost 8 bases. CDR3 size: 15 residues. In germline, CDR1 is MNHNS, CDR2 SASEGT.

This clonotype turned up a few times. The chain couples TRBV5-1 to TRBJ2-7; D gene ambiguous. The CDR3 contains 14 residues. Germline CDR1 reads SGHRS; CDR2 reads YFSETQ. Trimming stripped 1 base from V and 3 bases from J, with 11 bases between. The CDR3 sequence: CASSLQGSFYEQYF. The CDR3 DNA reads as TGCGCCAGCAGCTTGCAAGGGTCCTTCTACGAGCAGTACTTC. Using reference TRBV5-1 and TRBJ2-7 for the parts outside the CDR3, the full variable domain is KAGVTQTPRYLIKTRGQQVTLSCSPISGHRSVSWYQQTPGQGLQFLFEYFSETQRNKGNFPGRFSGRQFSNSRSEMNVSTLELGDSALYLCASSLQGSFYEQYFGPGTRLTVT.

The V gene is TRBV5-1, the J gene TRBJ2-2; 8 nucleotides line up with TRBD1. This CDR3 has 15 amino acids. With V trimmed by 5 bases and J by 3 bases, 6 bases remained unmatched. The germline gives CDR1 SGHRS, CDR2 YFSETQ. DNA for the CDR3: TGCGCCAGCAGTTCCGGGACAGGCGACACCGGGGAGCTGTTTTTT. Translating it yields CASSSGTGDTGELFF.

The gene calls are TRBV6-5 and TRBJ2-1; the D call may be TRBD1 or TRBD2 (5 bases each). Germline lookup yields CDR1 MNHEY and CDR2 SVGAGI. V dropped 2 bases and J dropped 1 base, with 18 bases sitting between them. CDR3 length: 18 amino acids. The CDR3 DNA sequence: TGTGCCAGCAGTTACAGCTGGGGGTTGTTAGCATCCTACAATGAGCAGTTCTTC. Amino acid sequence: CASSYSWGLLASYNEQFF.

The chain has TRBV4-3 and TRBJ1-1; D is unresolved. Germline V gives CDR1 LGHNA, CDR2 YSLEER. Deletions cut 0 bases from V and 0 bases from J, with 14 bases between. This CDR3 has 17 residues. The CDR3 here is CASSQDIRSPMNTEAFF. The CDR3 nucleotides are TGCGCCAGCAGCCAAGATATCCGGTCGCCTATGAACACTGAAGCTTTCTTT.

This chain connects TRBV29-1 to TRBJ2-1, with D perhaps matching TRBD1 or TRBD2 (5 bases each). Trimming cost V 4 bases and J 6 bases, with 19 bases left between them. This CDR3 has 15 residues. Germline V CDR1 and CDR2: SQVTM, ANQGSEA. The CDR3 protein is CSVGNIVAGSNEQFF. In DNA form, the CDR3 reads TGCAGCGTTGGAAATATTGTTGCAGGGAGCAATGAGCAGTTCTTC.

The genes are TRBV12-3 or TRBV12-4 and TRBJ1-4; possible D gene TRBD1, 5 bases. V gave up 7 bases and J gave up 7 bases, with 16 bases separating them. The CDR3 length is 14 residues. The CDR3 sequence is CASTSGSSSEKLFF. CDR3 nucleotides: TGTGCCAGCACCTCAGGGTCCAGTAGTGAAAAACTGTTTTTT.

The chain is built from TRBV29-1 and TRBJ2-5, with 8 bases fitting TRBD1. The germline V gene has CDR1 SQVTM and CDR2 ANQGSEA. The CDR3 is 14 residues long. The V segment lost 5 bases and the J segment 5 bases; nucleotides outside the gene matches: 10. CDR3 sequence reads: CSVWGRGLGETQYF. CDR3 DNA sequence: TGCAGCGTTTGGGGCAGGGGGCTGGGGGAGACCCAGTACTTC.

A few counts support this clonotype. The chain employs TRBV11-2 and TRBJ2-7; D is undetermined. V was pared by 5 bases and J by 0 bases, with 11 bases between. The CDR3 has 14 residues. CDR1 SGHAT and CDR2 FQNNGV come from the germline V gene. For the CDR3, the DNA is TGTGCCAGCAGCCCCGGATGGGACTCCTACGAGCAGTACTTC. Amino acid sequence: CASSPGWDSYEQYF.

In DNA, the CDR3 is TGCAGTGCTGAGAGTTTCGGGGGCCCCCAGGACGGGGAGCTGTTTTTT. This codes for CSAESFGGPQDGELFF. V usage is TRBV20-1 and J usage is TRBJ2-2; D is perhaps TRBD1 or TRBD2 (6 bases each). Germline CDR1 and CDR2: DFQATT and SNEGSKA (reference sequence). CDR3 size: 16 residues. The V gene lost 5 bases and the J gene lost 7 bases, with 23 bases spanning the gap.

This clonotype was recorded a few times. This chain connects TRBV12-3 or TRBV12-4 to TRBJ2-7; 7 nucleotides line up with TRBD1. Trimming cost V 5 bases and J 3 bases; bases outside gene matches: 7. The CDR3 consists of 14 residues. The CDR3 reads CASSRTGRNYEQYF. For the CDR3, the DNA is TGTGCCAGCAGTCGGACAGGACGGAACTACGAGCAGTACTTC.

This clonotype has only a few counts. J is TRBJ2-5 and V is TRBV5-1, with D possibly being TRBD1 (5 bases). Germline V gives CDR1 SGHRS, CDR2 YFSETQ. V gave up 4 bases and J gave up 2 bases, with 27 bases separating them. The CDR3 consists of 19 residues. Here the CDR3 reads CASSTFQPGEGALQETQYF. Here the CDR3 DNA reads TGCGCCAGCAGCACCTTTCAACCGGGCGAAGGGGCCCTTCAAGAGACCCAGTACTTC. The full variable domain, in which reference TRBV5-1 and TRBJ2-5 provide the parts outside the CDR3, is KAGVTQTPRYLIKTRGQQVTLSCSPISGHRSVSWYQQTPGQGLQFLFEYFSETQRNKGNFPGRFSGRQFSNSRSEMNVSTLELGDSALYLCASSTFQPGEGALQETQYFGPGTRLLVL.

This clonotype was counted between two and nine times. V usage is TRBV5-6 and J usage is TRBJ1-1; D may be TRBD1 (6 bases). From germline, CDR1 is SGHDT and CDR2 YYEEEE. This CDR3 spans 14 amino acids. The V and J ends lost 3 bases and 0 bases respectively, with 9 bases between them. The CDR3 spells CASSSTGLNTEAFF. The CDR3 DNA reads as TGTGCCAGCAGCTCCACAGGGTTGAACACTGAAGCTTTCTTT.

The chain combines TRBV6-1 with TRBJ2-2; 7 nucleotides align to TRBD1. There are 15 residues in the CDR3. The germline V gene encodes CDR1 MNHNS and CDR2 SASEGT. The junction had 9 bases not matched to a gene; V was cut back by 6 bases and J by 5 bases. For the CDR3, the DNA is TGTGCCAGCAGACGACCGGGACAGAAGACCGGGGAGCTGTTTTTT. Its translation: CASRRPGQKTGELFF.

This chain links TRBV7-8 with TRBJ2-5; the D gene is possibly TRBD2 (6 bases). The CDR3 is 16 amino acids. From germline, CDR1 is SGHVS and CDR2 FQNEAQ. Trimming cost V 0 bases and J 1 base, with 12 bases left between them. CDR3 bases: TGTGCCAGCAGCTTAGCCCTGGTCGGGGGCCAAGAGACCCAGTACTTC. It specifies CASSLALVGGQETQYF. Drawing the rest from reference TRBV7-8 and TRBJ2-5, the complete variable domain is GAGVSQSPRYKVAKRGQDVALRCDPISGHVSLFWYQQALGQGPEFLTYFQNEAQLDKSGLPSDRFFAERPEGSVSTLKIQRTQQEDSAVYLCASSLALVGGQETQYFGPGTRLLVL.

V gene TRBV3-1 combines with J gene TRBJ2-2, with D tentatively TRBD2 (5 bases). CDR3 length equals 16 residues. V was shortened by 1 base and J by 5 bases, with 14 bases between the two germline ends. CDR1 and CDR2 from the germline V gene are LGHDT and YNNKEL (reference sequence). The chain's CDR3 is CASSQATGRRTGELFF. CDR3 coding DNA: TGTGCCAGCAGCCAAGCGACTGGGAGACGTACCGGGGAGCTGTTTTTT.

This clonotype was recorded at least ten times. The chain uses TRBV4-1 and TRBJ2-1; D is perhaps TRBD2 (5 bases). V was shortened by 4 bases and J by 5 bases, with 12 bases between the two germline ends. CDR1 and CDR2 from the germline V gene are MGHRA and YSYEKL. The CDR3 loop spans 14 amino acids. The CDR3 nucleotides are TGCGCCAGCAGCCCCTTACTCGGGGACAATGAGCAGTTCTTC. Amino acids: CASSPLLGDNEQFF.

This sequence joins TRBV6-1 and TRBJ1-4; perhaps TRBD1 as D (5 bases). This CDR3 spans 15 amino acids. Trimming removed 8 bases from V and 2 bases from J, with 15 bases in between. In germline, CDR1 is MNHNS, CDR2 SASEGT. Here the CDR3 reads CASSWGGSTNEKLFF. The CDR3 nucleotides are TGTGCCAGCTCTTGGGGGGGGTCGACTAATGAAAAACTGTTTTTT.